These 22 T cell receptor beta chains share one sample of origin, sequenced in a study of lymphopenia after photon versus proton radiotherapy. The table came from immunoSEQ multiplex PCR; TCRdb's copy has only in-frame clones and leaves some out. The data show about 40,000 clones, 70% to 90% seen once. The starting material was peripheral blood, obtained from a patient treated with proton-based radiotherapy. These receptors originate from a woman between 65 and 79 years old with pancreatic cancer. Some clones in this sample may be carry-over from other donors' samples.

The V and J genes are TRBV28 and TRBJ1-5, with D possibly being TRBD1 (6 bases). Trimming took off 5 bases at V and 6 bases at J, with 17 bases between the two ends. The CDR3 spans 15 residues. In germline, CDR1 is MDHEN, CDR2 SYDVKM. The DNA for the CDR3 is TGTGCCAGCAGTCCTTGGGGGACACGGAGTCAGCCCCAGCATTTT. Translation gives CASSPWGTRSQPQHF.

The chain joins TRBV10-2 to TRBJ2-7; D not certain. This CDR3 has 12 amino acids. V lost 2 bases, J lost 3 bases, and 5 bases lay in between. In germline, CDR1 is WSHSY, CDR2 SAAADI. Here the CDR3 DNA reads TGCGCCAGCAGTGAGCTCGGCTACGAGCAGTACTTC. The encoded protein is CASSELGYEQYF.

The rearrangement joins TRBV28 to TRBJ2-6; no clear D. CDR1 is MDHEN, CDR2 SYDVKM, per germline. The CDR3 sequence is 16 residues long. Trimming cost V 2 bases and J 0 bases, with 8 bases left between them. The CDR3 region has the DNA TGTGCCAGCAGTTTAATAGGTAGCTCTGGGGCCAACGTCCTGACTTTC. It is translated as CASSLIGSSGANVLTF.

The chain is built from TRBV30 and TRBJ2-2; unclear D gene. V was trimmed by 6 bases and J by 3 bases, leaving 5 bases between them. CDR3 length equals 11 residues. CDR1 and CDR2 from the germline V gene are GTSNPN and SVGIG (reference sequence). The chain's CDR3 is CACHYTGELFF. The CDR3 coding sequence is TGTGCCTGTCATTACACCGGGGAGCTGTTTTTT.

The V and J genes are TRBV6-6 and TRBJ1-4; 9 bases are a match to TRBD1. J gave up 7 bases and V 6 bases, and 3 bases lay outside the gene matches. The germline CDR1 and CDR2 sequences are MNHNY and SVGAGI (reference sequence). The CDR3 has 13 residues. CDR3 bases: TGTGCCAGCAGCGGGGACAGGGCTGAAAAACTGTTTTTT. Protein sequence: CASSGDRAEKLFF.

V and J are TRBV19 and TRBJ2-1; TRBD2 agrees at 10 bases. The ends lost 8 bases at V and 4 bases at J; junction bases unmatched: 8. This CDR3 has 15 residues. Germline V lookup: CDR1 LNHDA, CDR2 SQIVND (reference sequence). CDR3 in DNA: TGTGCCAGTCGGACTGGACTAGCGGTTTACAATGAGCAGTTCTTC. Protein sequence: CASRTGLAVYNEQFF.

The chain has TRBV7-6 and TRBJ1-1, with D perhaps TRBD1 (6 bases). The germline V and J ends were trimmed by 5 bases and 0 bases, with 10 bases remaining between them. CDR1 is SGHVS, CDR2 FNYEAQ, per germline. This CDR3 comprises 14 residues. The CDR3 region has the DNA TGTGCCAGCAGCCCGACAGGATTGAACACTGAAGCTTTCTTT. Its translation is CASSPTGLNTEAFF. The full variable domain, rest sourced from reference TRBV7-6 and TRBJ1-1, is GAGVSQSPRYKVTKRGQDVALRCDPISGHVSLYWYRQALGQGPEFLTYFNYEAQQDKSGLPNDRFSAERPEGSISTLTIQRTEQRDSAMYRCASSPTGLNTEAFFGQGTRLTVV.

This chain links TRBV7-9 with TRBJ2-3; 9 bases agree with TRBD2. V lost 5 bases and J lost 2; bases outside the gene matches: 11. The CDR3 runs 17 residues. Looked up from germline, CDR1 is SEHNR and CDR2 is FQNEAQ (reference sequence). CDR3 loop: CASSPIYAGGLTDTQYF. The CDR3 bases are TGTGCCAGCAGCCCGATCTATGCGGGAGGGCTCACAGATACGCAGTATTTT.

The chain employs TRBV18 and TRBJ2-5, with D maybe TRBD1 (6 bases). Trimming removed 2 bases at V and 3 bases at J, with 10 bases between. The CDR3 has 14 amino acids. Germline V lookup: CDR1 KGHSH, CDR2 LQKENI. CDR3 region: CASSPGGAKETQYF. DNA for the CDR3: TGTGCCAGCTCACCAGGGGGCGCGAAAGAGACCCAGTACTTC.

V gene TRBV7-9 combines with J gene TRBJ1-2, with D uncertain. This CDR3 spans 16 amino acids. Trimming cost V 5 bases and J 5 bases, with 21 bases left between them. Looked up from germline, CDR1 is SEHNR and CDR2 is FQNEAQ (reference sequence). The CDR3 nucleotides read TGTGCCAGCAGCCAAATTCGGACGTACCAGGAATATGGCTACACCTTC. This translates into CASSQIRTYQEYGYTF. Full variable domain (remainder filled in from reference TRBV7-9 and TRBJ1-2): DTGVSQNPRHKITKRGQNVTFRCDPISEHNRLYWYRQTLGQGPEFLTYFQNEAQLEKSRLLSDRFSAERPKGSFSTLEIQRTEQGDSAMYLCASSQIRTYQEYGYTFGSGTRLTVV.

This clone was seen only once. A read error may produce the germline difference seen at one junction end. V is TRBV10-3 and J is TRBJ2-3; 7 nucleotides match TRBD2. Germline assignment: CDR1 ENHRY and CDR2 SYGVKD. This CDR3 spans 14 amino acids. The CDR3 DNA reads TGTGCCGTCAGACTCCGGGAGGGCACAGATACGCAGTATTTT. Translating gives CAVRLREGTDTQYF.

Only a few counts were recorded for this clone. The chain joins TRBV27 to TRBJ1-1; 11 positions agree with TRBD1. This CDR3 region has 15 residues. Germline CDR1 and CDR2: MNHEY and SMNVEV (reference sequence). Trimming took 7 bases from V and 3 from J; bases not matched to a gene: 7. The CDR3 sequence is CASTGQGAGDTEAFF. The CDR3 nucleotides read TGTGCCAGCACCGGACAGGGGGCTGGGGACACTGAAGCTTTCTTT.

This clone was counted a single time. This sequence joins TRBV18 and TRBJ2-6; D remains ambiguous. V lost 3 bases and J lost 0, with 18 bases in between. Germline CDR1 KGHSH, CDR2 LQKENI. CDR3 length equals 19 residues. In DNA form, the CDR3 reads TGTGCCAGCTCACCCGTCACCCACAGAGCATACTCTGGGGCCAACGTCCTGACTTTC. Translating gives CASSPVTHRAYSGANVLTF.

This clone was observed a few times. The CDR3: CASKQGAGANVLTF. The CDR3 DNA reads TGTGCCAGCAAGCAAGGGGCTGGGGCCAACGTCCTGACTTTC. This sequence joins TRBV27 and TRBJ2-6; perhaps TRBD1 as D (5 bases). V lost 7 bases to trimming and J lost 2 bases, with 9 bases between them. Germline-derived CDR1 and CDR2 are MNHEY and SMNVEV (reference sequence). This CDR3 has 14 residues.

The chain joins TRBV7-2 to TRBJ1-5, with a weak D call TRBD1 (5 bases). The CDR3 covers 15 residues. Germline V gene lookup returns CDR1 SGHTA and CDR2 FQGNSA. Trimming stripped 1 base from V and 9 bases from J, with 16 bases between. The CDR3 nucleotides are TGTGCCAGCAGCTTAGACCTGCAGGGCATACGGCCCCAGCATTTT. This gives the protein CASSLDLQGIRPQHF.

The chain links TRBV14 to TRBJ2-1; D is perhaps TRBD1 or TRBD2 (5 bases each). V was trimmed by 3 bases and J by 7 bases, leaving 19 bases between them. CDR3 length: 16 residues. Per the germline V gene, CDR1 is SGHDN and CDR2 is FVKESK. The CDR3 region has the DNA TGTGCCAGCAGCCACAGAACTATGGGGGATCCAAATGAGCAGTTCTTC. The encoded protein is CASSHRTMGDPNEQFF.

This clone appeared a few times. This rearrangement joins TRBV9 to TRBJ1-3; D is undetermined. V dropped 2 bases and J dropped 0 bases, with 15 bases sitting between them. The CDR3 sequence is 17 residues long. Germline V gene data show CDR1 as SGDLS and CDR2 as YYNGEE. The CDR3: CASSVGSPVGSGNTIYF. In DNA form, the CDR3 reads TGTGCCAGCAGCGTGGGAAGTCCGGTTGGCTCTGGAAACACCATATATTTT.

The chain joins TRBV6-6 to TRBJ2-3, with a tentative D call TRBD1 (5 bases). The CDR3 runs 12 residues. Germline V CDR1 and CDR2: MNHNY, SVGAGI (reference sequence). The V end was cut by 6 bases, the J end by 2 bases, with 6 bases between. The CDR3 sequence: CASSRATDTQYF. CDR3 sequence (DNA): TGTGCCAGCAGCAGGGCCACAGATACGCAGTATTTT.

The chain has TRBV28 and TRBJ1-5; D is unresolved. The CDR3 has 15 residues. Trimming stripped 5 bases from V and 1 base from J, with 12 bases between. Germline CDR1 is MDHEN and CDR2 is SYDVKM. The CDR3 DNA reads TGTGCCAGCAGTCCGCAGGCTCTCAGCAATCAGCCCCAGCATTTT. As protein: CASSPQALSNQPQHF.

The genes are TRBV18 and TRBJ1-1, with a tentative D call TRBD1 (5 bases). The CDR3 spans 14 residues. Germline-derived CDR1 and CDR2 are KGHSH and LQKENI. V was pared by 3 bases and J by 1 base, with 9 bases between. The DNA for the CDR3 is TGTGCCAGCTCACCTGCCAGGGCGAACACTGAAGCTTTCTTT. This gives the protein CASSPARANTEAFF.

The chain links TRBV6-1 to TRBJ2-7; 10 bases align to TRBD1. V shed 3 bases and J 2 bases; nucleotides not matched to a gene: 7. CDR1 is MNHNS, CDR2 SASEGT, per germline. The CDR3 runs to 16 residues. As DNA, the CDR3 is TGTGCCAGCAGTGAGCCCGACAGGGGGCGAGCCTACGAGCAGTACTTC. Its protein is CASSEPDRGRAYEQYF.

V and J are TRBV6-5 and TRBJ2-7; TRBD1 matches at 9 bases. Germline lookup yields CDR1 MNHEY and CDR2 SVGAGI. Losses at the gene ends were 4 bases for V and 6 bases for J; bases not matched to a gene: 1. The CDR3 length is 12 residues. The CDR3 sequence: CASSSTGGEQYF. CDR3 nucleotide sequence: TGTGCCAGCAGTTCGACAGGGGGCGAGCAGTACTTC.